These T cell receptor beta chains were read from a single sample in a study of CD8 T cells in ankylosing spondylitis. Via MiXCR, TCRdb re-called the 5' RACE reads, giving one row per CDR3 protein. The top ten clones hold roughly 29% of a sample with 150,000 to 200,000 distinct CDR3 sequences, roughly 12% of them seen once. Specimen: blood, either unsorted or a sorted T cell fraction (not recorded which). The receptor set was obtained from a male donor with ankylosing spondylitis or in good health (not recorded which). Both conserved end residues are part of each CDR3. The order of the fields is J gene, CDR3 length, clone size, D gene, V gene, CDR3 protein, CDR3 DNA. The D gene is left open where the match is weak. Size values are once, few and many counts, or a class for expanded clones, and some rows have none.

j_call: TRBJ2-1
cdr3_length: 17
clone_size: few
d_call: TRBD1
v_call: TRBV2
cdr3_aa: CASLGDGRDRGRNEQFF
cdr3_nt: TGTGCCAGCTTGGGAGACGGCCGGGACAGAGGGAGAAATGAGCAGTTCTTC

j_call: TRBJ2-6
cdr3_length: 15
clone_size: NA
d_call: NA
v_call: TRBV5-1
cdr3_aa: CASSPTGTGANVLTF
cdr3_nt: TGCGCCAGCAGCCCCACAGGGACTGGGGCCAACGTCCTGACTTTC

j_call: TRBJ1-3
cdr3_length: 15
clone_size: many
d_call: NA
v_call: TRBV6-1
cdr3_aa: CASSKRGSSGNTIYF
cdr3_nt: TGTGCCAGCAGTAAAAGGGGAAGCTCTGGAAACACCATATATTTT

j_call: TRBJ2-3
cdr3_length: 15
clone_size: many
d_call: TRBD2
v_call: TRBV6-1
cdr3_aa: CASSGERGEYDTQYF
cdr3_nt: TGTGCCAGCAGTGGTGAGCGGGGGGAATACGATACGCAGTATTTT

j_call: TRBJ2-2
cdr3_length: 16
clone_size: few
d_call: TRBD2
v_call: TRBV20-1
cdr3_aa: CSAREGTSGSPGELFF
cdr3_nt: TGCAGTGCTAGGGAGGGGACTAGCGGGAGTCCCGGGGAGCTGTTTTTT

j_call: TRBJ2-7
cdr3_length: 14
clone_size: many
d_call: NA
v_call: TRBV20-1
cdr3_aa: CSARDETGYYEQYF
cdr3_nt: TGCAGTGCTAGAGATGAGACAGGATACTACGAGCAGTACTTC

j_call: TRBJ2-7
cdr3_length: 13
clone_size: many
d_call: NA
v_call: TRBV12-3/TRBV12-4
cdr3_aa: CASSSSRFYEQYF
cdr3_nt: TGTGCCAGCAGTTCCTCCCGGTTCTACGAGCAGTACTTC

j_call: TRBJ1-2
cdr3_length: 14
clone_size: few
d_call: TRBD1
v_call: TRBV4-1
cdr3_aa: CASSFGQGNYGYTF
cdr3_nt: TGCGCCAGCAGCTTCGGACAGGGTAACTATGGCTACACCTTC

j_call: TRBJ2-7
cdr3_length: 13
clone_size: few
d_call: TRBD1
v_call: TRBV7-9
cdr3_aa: CASSSGQLHEQYF
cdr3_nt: TGTGCCAGCAGCTCGGGACAGCTTCACGAGCAGTACTTC

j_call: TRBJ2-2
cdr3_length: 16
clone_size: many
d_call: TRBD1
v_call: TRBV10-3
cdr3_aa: CAISESNQGDTGELFF
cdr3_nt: TGTGCCATCAGTGAGTCCAATCAGGGGGACACCGGGGAGCTGTTTTTT

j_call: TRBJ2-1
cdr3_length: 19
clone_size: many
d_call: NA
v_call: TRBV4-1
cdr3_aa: CASSQDWGAGTRSYNEQFF
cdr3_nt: TGCGCCAGCAGCCAAGATTGGGGCGCGGGCACCCGATCATACAATGAGCAGTTCTTC

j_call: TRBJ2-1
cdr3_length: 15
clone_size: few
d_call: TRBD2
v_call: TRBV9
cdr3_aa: CASSPGTSSRDEQFF
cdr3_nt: TGTGCCAGCAGCCCCGGGACTAGTTCTCGGGATGAGCAGTTCTTC

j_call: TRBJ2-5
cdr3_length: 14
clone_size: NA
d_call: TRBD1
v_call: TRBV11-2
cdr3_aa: CASSRFDRAETQYF
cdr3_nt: TGTGCCAGCAGTCGATTTGACAGGGCGGAGACCCAGTACTTC

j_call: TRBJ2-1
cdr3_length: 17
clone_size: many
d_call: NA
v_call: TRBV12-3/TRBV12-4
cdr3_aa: CASSLDWGGRIINEQFF
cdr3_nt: TGTGCCAGCAGTTTAGATTGGGGGGGGCGGATAATCAATGAGCAGTTCTTC

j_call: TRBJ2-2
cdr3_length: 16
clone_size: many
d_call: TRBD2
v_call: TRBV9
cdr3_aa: CASSELSGTNTGELFF
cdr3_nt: TGTGCCAGCAGCGAGCTTAGCGGGACAAACACCGGGGAGCTGTTTTTT

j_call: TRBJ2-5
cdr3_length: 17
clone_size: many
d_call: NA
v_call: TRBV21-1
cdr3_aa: CASSKSQGHSLKKTQYF
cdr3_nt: TGTGCCAGCAGCAAAAGTCAGGGACACTCCCTCAAGAAGACCCAGTACTTC

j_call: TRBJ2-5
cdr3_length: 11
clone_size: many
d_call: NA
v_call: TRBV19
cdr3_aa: CACGKRETQYF
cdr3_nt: TGTGCCTGCGGGAAGCGAGAGACCCAGTACTTC

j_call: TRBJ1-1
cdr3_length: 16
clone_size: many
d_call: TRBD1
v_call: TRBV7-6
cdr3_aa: CASSLATGAGNTEAFF
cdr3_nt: TGTGCCAGCAGCCTAGCGACAGGGGCAGGGAACACTGAAGCTTTCTTT

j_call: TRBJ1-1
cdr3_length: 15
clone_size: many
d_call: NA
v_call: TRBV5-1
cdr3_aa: CASSLRAGPEAEAFF
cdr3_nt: TGCGCCAGCAGCTTGCGGGCGGGGCCAGAGGCTGAAGCTTTCTTT

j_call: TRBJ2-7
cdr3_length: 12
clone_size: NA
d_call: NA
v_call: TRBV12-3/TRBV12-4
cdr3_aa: CASSLSSREQYF
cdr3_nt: TGTGCCAGCAGTTTAAGCAGCCGCGAGCAGTACTTC

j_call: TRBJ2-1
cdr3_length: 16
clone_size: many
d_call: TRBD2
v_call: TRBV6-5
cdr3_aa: CASSYSVGGPYNEQFF
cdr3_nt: TGTGCCAGCAGTTACTCGGTGGGAGGGCCCTACAATGAGCAGTTCTTC

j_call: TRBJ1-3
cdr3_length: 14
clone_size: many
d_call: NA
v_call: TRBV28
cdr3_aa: CASSVGGFGNTIYF
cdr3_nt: TGTGCCAGCAGCGTGGGAGGCTTTGGAAACACCATATATTTT

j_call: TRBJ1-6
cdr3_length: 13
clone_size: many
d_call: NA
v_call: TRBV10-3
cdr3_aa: CASDQGTHSPLHF
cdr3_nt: TGTGCCTCCGATCAGGGAACCCATTCACCCCTCCACTTT

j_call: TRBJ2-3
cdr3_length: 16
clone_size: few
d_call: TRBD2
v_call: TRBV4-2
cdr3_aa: CASSQYLAGGPDTQYF
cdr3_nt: TGTGCCAGCAGCCAATACCTAGCGGGAGGCCCAGATACGCAGTATTTT

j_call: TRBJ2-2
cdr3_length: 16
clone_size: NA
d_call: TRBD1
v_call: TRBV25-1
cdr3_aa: CASSDLGQGAAGELFF
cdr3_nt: TGTGCCAGCAGTGACTTAGGACAGGGGGCAGCCGGGGAGCTGTTTTTT

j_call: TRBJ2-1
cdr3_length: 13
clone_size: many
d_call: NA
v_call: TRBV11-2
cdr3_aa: CASSQTSYNEQFF
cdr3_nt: TGTGCCAGCAGCCAGACTAGTTACAATGAGCAGTTCTTC

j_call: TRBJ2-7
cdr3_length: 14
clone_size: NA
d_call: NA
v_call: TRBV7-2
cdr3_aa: CASSLDGTSYEQYF
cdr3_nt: TGTGCCAGCAGCTTAGATGGGACCTCCTACGAGCAGTACTTC

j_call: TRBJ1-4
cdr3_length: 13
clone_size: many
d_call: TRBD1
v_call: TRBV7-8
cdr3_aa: CASSIDRGEKLFF
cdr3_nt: TGTGCCAGCAGCATAGACAGGGGTGAAAAACTGTTTTTT